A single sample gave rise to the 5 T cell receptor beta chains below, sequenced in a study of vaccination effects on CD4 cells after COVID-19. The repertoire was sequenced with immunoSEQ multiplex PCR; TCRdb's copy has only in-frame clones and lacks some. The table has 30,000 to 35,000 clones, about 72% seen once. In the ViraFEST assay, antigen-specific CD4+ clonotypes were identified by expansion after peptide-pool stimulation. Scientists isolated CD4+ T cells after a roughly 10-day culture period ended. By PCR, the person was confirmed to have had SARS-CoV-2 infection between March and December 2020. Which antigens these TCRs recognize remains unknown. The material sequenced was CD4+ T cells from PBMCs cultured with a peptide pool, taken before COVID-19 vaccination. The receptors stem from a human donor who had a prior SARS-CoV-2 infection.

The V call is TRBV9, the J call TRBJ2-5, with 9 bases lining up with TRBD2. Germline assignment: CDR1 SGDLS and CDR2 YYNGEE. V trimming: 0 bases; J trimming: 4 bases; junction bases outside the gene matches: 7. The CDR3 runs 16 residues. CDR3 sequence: CASSVVPVSGGETQYF. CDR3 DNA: TGTGCCAGCAGCGTAGTTCCGGTTAGCGGGGGAGAGACCCAGTACTTC.

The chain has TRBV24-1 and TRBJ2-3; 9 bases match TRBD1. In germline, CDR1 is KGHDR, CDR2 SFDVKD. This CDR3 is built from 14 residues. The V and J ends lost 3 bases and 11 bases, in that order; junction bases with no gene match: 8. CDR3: CATSDLSQGARQYF. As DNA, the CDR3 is TGTGCCACCAGTGATCTCTCACAGGGGGCCCGGCAGTATTTT.

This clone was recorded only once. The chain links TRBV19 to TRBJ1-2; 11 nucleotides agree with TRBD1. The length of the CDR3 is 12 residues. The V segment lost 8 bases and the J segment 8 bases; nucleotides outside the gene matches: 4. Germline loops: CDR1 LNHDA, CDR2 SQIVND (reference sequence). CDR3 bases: TGTGCCAGTGGACAGGGGGCGCAAGGCTACACCTTC. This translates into CASGQGAQGYTF.

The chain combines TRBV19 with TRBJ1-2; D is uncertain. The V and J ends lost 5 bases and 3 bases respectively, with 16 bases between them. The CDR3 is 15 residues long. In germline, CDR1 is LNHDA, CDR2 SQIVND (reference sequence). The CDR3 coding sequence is TGTGCCAGTAGTGCCACCGGGTTCCCGTACTATGGCTACACCTTC. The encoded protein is CASSATGFPYYGYTF.

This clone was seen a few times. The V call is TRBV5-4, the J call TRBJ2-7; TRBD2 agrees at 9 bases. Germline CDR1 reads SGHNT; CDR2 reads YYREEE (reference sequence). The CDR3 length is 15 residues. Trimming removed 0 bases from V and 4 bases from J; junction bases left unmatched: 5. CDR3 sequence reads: CASSLGLAAPYEQYF. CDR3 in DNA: TGTGCCAGCAGCTTGGGACTAGCGGCACCATACGAGCAGTACTTC.